The 8 T cell receptor beta chains below all came from one sample that was sequenced in a study of OX40 agonist ivuxolimab in advanced cancers. Here immunoSEQ multiplex PCR was the method, and the copy in TCRdb shows in-frame clones only, minus some. The sample contains 75,000 to 90,000 clones, roughly nine tenths of which appear only once. Sequenced material: CD4+ or CD8+ T cells sorted from blood, taken in a trial of the OX40 agonist ivuxolimab. The receptors were gathered from an adult with an advanced solid tumor such as melanoma, head and neck, liver or kidney cancer.

The CDR3 protein is CASSPVIGFQETQYF. The CDR3 coding sequence is TGTGCCAGCTCACCCGTGATCGGATTCCAAGAGACCCAGTACTTC. V and J are TRBV18 and TRBJ2-5, with D hard to call. This CDR3 contains 15 residues. Germline loops: CDR1 KGHSH, CDR2 LQKENI. With 3 bases removed from V and 1 base from J, the gap between germline ends came to 12 bases.

The gene calls are TRBV6-1 and TRBJ2-4; 8 nucleotides align to TRBD2. V lost 2 bases and J lost 6; bases outside the gene matches: 6. CDR1 and CDR2 from the germline V gene are MNHNS and SASEGT. This CDR3 is 15 amino acids long. The CDR3 loop is CASSERAGGSNIQYF. The CDR3 DNA reads as TGTGCCAGCAGTGAAAGGGCGGGAGGATCAAACATTCAGTACTTC.

The chain couples TRBV7-2 to TRBJ2-1; 8 nucleotides match TRBD1. The CDR3 length is 17 residues. Germline V gene sequence: CDR1 SGHTA, CDR2 FQGNSA. V dropped 3 bases and J dropped 4; count of bases not matched to a gene: 11. The CDR3 nucleotides read TGTGCCAGCAGCTTCCGTTGGCAGGGGGCCTTTTACAATGAGCAGTTCTTC. This translates into CASSFRWQGAFYNEQFF.

This rearrangement joins TRBV10-3 to TRBJ2-3; D could derive from TRBD1 or TRBD2 (7 bases each). This CDR3 has 14 amino acids. V lost 8 bases, J lost 4 bases, and 16 bases lay in between. CDR1 ENHRY and CDR2 SYGVKD come from the germline V gene. The CDR3 is CAIGERDSSDTQYF. The CDR3, as DNA: TGTGCCATCGGAGAGCGGGACAGCTCAGATACGCAGTATTTT.

The rearrangement joins TRBV10-3 to TRBJ1-4; D is perhaps TRBD1 (5 bases). CDR1 and CDR2 from the germline V gene are ENHRY and SYGVKD. The germline V and J ends were trimmed by 4 bases and 8 bases, with 11 bases remaining between them. The CDR3 sequence is 13 residues long. The CDR3 bases are TGTGCCATCAGTGGAGGCGGGGGGGAAAAACTGTTTTTT. Translation: CAISGGGGEKLFF.

This clone appeared a single time. The gene calls are TRBV7-6 and TRBJ2-5, with unresolved D. Trimming took off 1 base at V and 2 bases at J, with 8 bases between the two ends. CDR3 length: 14 amino acids. Germline loops: CDR1 SGHVS, CDR2 FNYEAQ. The CDR3: CASSLGPLQETQYF. CDR3 bases: TGTGCCAGCAGCTTAGGACCCTTACAAGAGACCCAGTACTTC.

The gene calls are TRBV28 and TRBJ1-2; D may be TRBD1 (5 bases). In germline, CDR1 is MDHEN, CDR2 SYDVKM. Trimming stripped 5 bases from V and 8 bases from J, with 15 bases between. There are 13 residues in the CDR3. In DNA form, the CDR3 reads TGTGCCAGCAGTGTATTACAGGCGGGGGGCTACACCTTC. Translation gives CASSVLQAGGYTF.

V usage is TRBV5-4 and J usage is TRBJ2-3; 11 bases are a match to TRBD2. The CDR3 is made up of 17 amino acids. With V trimmed by 3 bases and J by 3 bases, 9 bases remained unmatched. CDR1 is SGHNT, CDR2 YYREEE, per germline (reference sequence). The CDR3 nucleotides read TGTGCCAGCAGCTCAGGTGGGACTAGCGGAAATACAGATACGCAGTATTTT. Encoded protein: CASSSGGTSGNTDTQYF.